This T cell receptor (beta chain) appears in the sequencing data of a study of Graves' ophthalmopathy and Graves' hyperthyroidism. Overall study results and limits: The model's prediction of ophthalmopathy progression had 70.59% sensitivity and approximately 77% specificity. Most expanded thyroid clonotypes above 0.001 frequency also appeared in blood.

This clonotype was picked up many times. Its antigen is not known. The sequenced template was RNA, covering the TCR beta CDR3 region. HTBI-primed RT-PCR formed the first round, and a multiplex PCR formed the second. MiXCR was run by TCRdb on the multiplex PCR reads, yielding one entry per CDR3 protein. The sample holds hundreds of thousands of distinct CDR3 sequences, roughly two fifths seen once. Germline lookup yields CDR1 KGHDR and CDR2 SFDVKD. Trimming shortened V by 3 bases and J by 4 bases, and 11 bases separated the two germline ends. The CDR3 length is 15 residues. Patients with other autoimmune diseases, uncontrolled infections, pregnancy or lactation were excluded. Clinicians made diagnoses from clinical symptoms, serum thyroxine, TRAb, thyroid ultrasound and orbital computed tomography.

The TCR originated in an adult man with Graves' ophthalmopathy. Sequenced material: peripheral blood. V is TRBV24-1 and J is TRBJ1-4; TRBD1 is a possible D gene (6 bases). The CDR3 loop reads CATSDGGGDNEKLFF. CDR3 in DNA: TGTGCCACCAGTGATGGAGGGGGGGATAATGAAAAACTGTTTTTT.